This T cell receptor (beta chain) was captured in a study of cytomegalovirus exposure and HLA in healthy donors. This clone came up a few times. With 60 Vbeta and 13 Jbeta primers, the PCR was carried out. Repertoires were generated with immunoSEQ multiplex PCR, while TCRdb's copy carries only in-frame clones and drops some. The sample consists of roughly 240,000 clones, about 77% of them appearing once. The CDR3 is 14 amino acids. Germline V CDR1 and CDR2: SGHTA, FQGNSA. The V end was cut by 2 bases, the J end by 7 bases, with 12 bases between. The source material was PBMCs. The TCR originated in a boy younger than 18 in good health and CMV-seronegative. J is TRBJ2-1 and V is TRBV7-2; D remains unclear. The CDR3 spells CASSLFFLENEQFF. The CDR3 coding sequence is TGTGCCAGCAGCTTATTTTTTCTGGAGAATGAGCAGTTCTTC.